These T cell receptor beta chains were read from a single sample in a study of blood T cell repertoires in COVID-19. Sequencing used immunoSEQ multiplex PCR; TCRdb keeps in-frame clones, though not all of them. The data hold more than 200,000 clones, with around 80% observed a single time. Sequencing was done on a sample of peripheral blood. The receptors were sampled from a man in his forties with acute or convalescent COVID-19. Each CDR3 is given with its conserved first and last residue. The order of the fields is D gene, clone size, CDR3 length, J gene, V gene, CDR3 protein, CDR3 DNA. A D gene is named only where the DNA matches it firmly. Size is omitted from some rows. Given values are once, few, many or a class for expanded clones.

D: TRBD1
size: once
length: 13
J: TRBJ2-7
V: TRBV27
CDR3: CASSHGQGFQQYF
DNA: TGTGCCAGCAGTCACGGACAGGGATTTCAGCAGTACTTC

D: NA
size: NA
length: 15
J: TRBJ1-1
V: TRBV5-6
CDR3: CASRRTPATGEEAFF
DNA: TGTGCCAGCAGAAGGACCCCAGCCACGGGGGAAGAAGCTTTCTTT

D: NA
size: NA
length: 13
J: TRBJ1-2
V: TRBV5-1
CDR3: CASSWRTDDGYTF
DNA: TGCGCCAGCAGCTGGAGGACGGACGATGGCTACACCTTC

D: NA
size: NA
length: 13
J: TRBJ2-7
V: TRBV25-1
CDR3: CASSRSGSDEQYF
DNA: TGTGCCAGCAGCCGGTCTGGTAGCGACGAGCAGTACTTC

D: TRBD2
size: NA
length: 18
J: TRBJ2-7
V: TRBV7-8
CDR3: CASSPDYLLAGEYGLQYF
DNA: TGTGCCAGCAGCCCCGACTACCTACTAGCGGGAGAATATGGTCTGCAGTACTTC

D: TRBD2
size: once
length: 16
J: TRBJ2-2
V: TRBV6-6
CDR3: CASSSSAGGGTGELFF
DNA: TGTGCCAGCAGTTCCTCAGCGGGAGGGGGCACCGGGGAGCTGTTTTTT

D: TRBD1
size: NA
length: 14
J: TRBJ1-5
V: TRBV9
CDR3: CASSGGGVDQPQHF
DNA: TGTGCCAGCAGCGGAGGGGGCGTCGATCAGCCCCAGCATTTT

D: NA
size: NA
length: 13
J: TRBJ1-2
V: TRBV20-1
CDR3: CSASIQVNYGYTF
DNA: TGCAGTGCTAGTATACAGGTTAACTATGGCTACACCTTC

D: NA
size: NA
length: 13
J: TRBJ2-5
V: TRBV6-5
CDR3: CASSNQGVETQYF
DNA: TGTGCCAGCAGCAACCAAGGGGTGGAGACCCAGTACTTC

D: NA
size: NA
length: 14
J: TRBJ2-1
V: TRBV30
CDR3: CALLHSEAHNEQFF
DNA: TGTGCCCTGCTCCATTCCGAGGCTCACAATGAGCAGTTCTTC

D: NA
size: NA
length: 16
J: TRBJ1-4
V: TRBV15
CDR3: CATSRGDSGTNEKLFF
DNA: TGTGCCACCAGCAGAGGGGACTCCGGAACTAATGAAAAACTGTTTTTT

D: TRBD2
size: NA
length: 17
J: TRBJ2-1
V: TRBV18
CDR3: CASSPLSSGGPSNEQFF
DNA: TGTGCCAGCTCACCACTTTCATCGGGAGGGCCTTCAAATGAGCAGTTCTTC

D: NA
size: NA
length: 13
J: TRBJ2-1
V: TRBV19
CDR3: CASTGTRGNEQFF
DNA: TGTGCCAGTACCGGAACACGGGGCAATGAGCAGTTCTTC

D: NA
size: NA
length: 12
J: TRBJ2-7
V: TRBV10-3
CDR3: CAISDTPGEQYF
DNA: TGTGCCATCAGTGATACCCCGGGGGAGCAGTACTTC

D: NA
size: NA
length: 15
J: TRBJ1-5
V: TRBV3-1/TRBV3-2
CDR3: CASSKGVGANQPQHF
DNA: TGTGCCAGCTCCAAGGGGGTGGGAGCGAATCAGCCCCAGCATTTT

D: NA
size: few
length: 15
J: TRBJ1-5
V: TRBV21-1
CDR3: CASSSYRHFNQPQHF
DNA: TGTGCCAGCAGCTCCTACCGACACTTCAATCAGCCCCAGCATTTT

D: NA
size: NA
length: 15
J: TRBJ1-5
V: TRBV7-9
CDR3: CASSPQGIDNQPQHF
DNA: TGTGCCAGCAGCCCACAGGGAATAGACAATCAGCCCCAGCATTTT

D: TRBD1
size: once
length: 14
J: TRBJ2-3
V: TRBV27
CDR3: CASSSGGRADTQYF
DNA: TGTGCCAGCAGTTCAGGGGGCCGTGCAGATACGCAGTATTTT

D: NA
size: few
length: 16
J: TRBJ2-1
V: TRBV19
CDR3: CASSIGKAGRYNEQFF
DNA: TGTGCCAGTAGTATAGGGAAAGCGGGCCGCTACAATGAGCAGTTCTTC

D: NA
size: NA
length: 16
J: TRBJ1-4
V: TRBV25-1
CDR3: CASSDPGGTGNEKLFF
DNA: TGTGCCAGCAGTGACCCGGGGGGGACGGGTAATGAAAAACTGTTTTTT

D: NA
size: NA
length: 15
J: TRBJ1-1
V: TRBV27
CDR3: CASSLSRVENTEAFF
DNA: TGTGCCAGCAGTTTATCCAGGGTGGAGAACACTGAAGCTTTCTTT

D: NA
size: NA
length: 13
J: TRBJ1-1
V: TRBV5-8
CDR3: CASSLSKNTEAFF
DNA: TGTGCCAGCAGCTTGAGCAAGAACACTGAAGCTTTCTTT

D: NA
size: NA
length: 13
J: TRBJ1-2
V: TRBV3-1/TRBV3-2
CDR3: CASSVGQNYGYTF
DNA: TGTGCCAGCAGCGTCGGACAGAACTATGGCTACACCTTC

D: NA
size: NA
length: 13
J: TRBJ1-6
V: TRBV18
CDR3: CASSPGGDSPLHF
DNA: TGTGCCAGCTCTCCCGGGGGGGATTCACCCCTCCACTTT

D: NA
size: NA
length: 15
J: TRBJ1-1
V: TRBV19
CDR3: CASSPQSSMNTEAFF
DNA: TGTGCCAGTAGTCCTCAAAGCTCCATGAACACTGAAGCTTTCTTT

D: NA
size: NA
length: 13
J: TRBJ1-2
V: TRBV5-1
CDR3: CASSLEPQFGYTF
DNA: TGCGCCAGCAGCTTAGAGCCACAGTTCGGCTACACCTTC

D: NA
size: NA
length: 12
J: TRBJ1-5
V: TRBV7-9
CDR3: CASSNQGQPQHF
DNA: TGTGCCAGCAGCAACCAGGGTCAGCCCCAGCATTTT

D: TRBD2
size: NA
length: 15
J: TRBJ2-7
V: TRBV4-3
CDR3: CASSQVSGSSYEQYF
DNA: TGCGCCAGCAGCCAAGTGAGCGGGAGTAGCTACGAGCAGTACTTC

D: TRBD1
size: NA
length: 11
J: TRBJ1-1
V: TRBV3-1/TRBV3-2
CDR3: CASKQGTEAFF
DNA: TGTGCCAGCAAACAGGGGACTGAAGCTTTCTTT

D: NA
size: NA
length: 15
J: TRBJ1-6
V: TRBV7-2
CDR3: CASSLGLGRPFALHF
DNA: TGTGCCAGCAGCTTAGGCCTGGGGAGGCCCTTCGCCCTCCACTTT

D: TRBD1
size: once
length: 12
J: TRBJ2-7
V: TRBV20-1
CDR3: CSASQGDYEQYF
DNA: TGCAGTGCTAGTCAGGGGGACTACGAGCAGTACTTC

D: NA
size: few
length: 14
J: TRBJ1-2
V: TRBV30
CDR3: CAWSSPRYNYGYTF
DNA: TGTGCCTGGAGTAGCCCTCGCTACAACTATGGCTACACCTTC

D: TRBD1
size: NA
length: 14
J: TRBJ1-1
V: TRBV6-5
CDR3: CASRQGSSHTEAFF
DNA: TGTGCCAGCAGACAGGGGAGTAGTCACACTGAAGCTTTCTTT

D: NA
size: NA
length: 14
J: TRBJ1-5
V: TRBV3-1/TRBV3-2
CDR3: CASSQDPGDQPQHF
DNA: TGTGCCAGCAGCCAAGATCCGGGGGATCAGCCCCAGCATTTT

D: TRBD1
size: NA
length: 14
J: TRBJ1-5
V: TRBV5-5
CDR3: CASSPDRAHQPQHF
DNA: TGTGCCAGCAGTCCCGACAGGGCCCATCAGCCCCAGCATTTT

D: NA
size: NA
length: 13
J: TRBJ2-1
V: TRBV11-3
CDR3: CASSLDRLEAQFF
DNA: TGTGCCAGCAGCTTAGATCGTCTCGAGGCCCAGTTCTTC

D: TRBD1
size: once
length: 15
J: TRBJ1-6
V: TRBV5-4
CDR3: CASSPDRVHNSPLHF
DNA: TGTGCCAGCAGCCCCGACAGGGTTCATAATTCACCCCTCCACTTT

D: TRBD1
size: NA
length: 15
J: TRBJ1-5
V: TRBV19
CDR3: CASTPLDRPLSAQHF
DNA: TGTGCCAGTACCCCTCTGGACAGGCCCCTATCGGCCCAGCATTTT